This T cell receptor beta chain was profiled in a study of control samples from healthy donors and cancer patients. V was cut by 6 bases and J by 5 bases, with 14 bases left in between. Germline V CDR1 and CDR2: SGHDN, FVKESK. This CDR3 spans 13 amino acids. Measured with immunoSEQ multiplex PCR; TCRdb has only the in-frame clones, and not every one. This repertoire shows 120,000 to 150,000 clones, about nine tenths found once; its top ten account for 3.2%. Sequences were obtained from blood. This receptor was obtained from a man aged 25 to 40 in good health. V gene TRBV14 combines with J gene TRBJ2-7, with D perhaps TRBD1 (6 bases). CDR3 coding DNA: TGTGCCAGCAGTCGGGATAAGGGGGACGAGCAGTACTTC. It encodes CASSRDKGDEQYF.